This record looks at one T cell receptor beta chain sequence and its context. Assay: immunoSEQ multiplex PCR; the TCRdb copy retains only in-frame clones and omits some. The table shows more than 85,000 clones, with roughly 90% occurring only once. These data belong to a study of T cell responses to AZD1222 COVID-19 vaccine. The receptor's source is an adult who received the AZD1222 COVID-19 vaccine. Sequenced material: peripheral blood, taken 28 days after the second AZD1222 dose.

CDR3 DNA sequence: TGTGCCAGCCGGGACGGTGGCTCACCCCTCCACTTT. This encodes CASRDGGSPLHF. The rearrangement joins TRBV6-5 to TRBJ1-6, with D possibly being TRBD1 (5 bases). Trimming took off 8 bases at V and 10 bases at J, with 12 bases between the two ends. This CDR3 has 12 amino acids. Germline CDR1 is MNHEY and CDR2 is SVGAGI.